This T cell receptor beta chain was identified during a study of T-cell reconstitution after alpha-beta-depleted transplantation in children. Study outcomes and limitations: By one year post-transplant, T-cell counts and diversity largely arose from T cells that were newly produced. In patients about two months after transplant, alpha-beta T cells reportedly arose from several hundred expanded graft clones. Surviving thymic progenitors and recipient T cells were the source of high TCRbeta diversity at day 60 in some patients.

Germline V gene sequence: CDR1 MNHNS, CDR2 SASEGT. Trimming left V 5 bases short and J 3 bases short, with 11 bases between. The CDR3 length is 14 residues. Worth noting for this clonotype: The antigen is unknown.

This sample's TCRbeta library carried unique molecular identifier barcodes. MiXCR, run by TCRdb on the PCR reads, gives a single entry per CDR3 protein. The table shows about 77,000 distinct CDR3 sequences, with around 18% occurring only once. J is TRBJ2-4 and V is TRBV6-1; D gene unclear. The source material was PBMCs, mostly from graft donor cells, sampled 360 days after TCRalphabeta/CD19-depleted stem cell transplant. The origin of this receptor is a male patient between 2 and 10 years old who had a stem cell transplant for acute lymphoblastic leukemia, so the T cells may come from the graft donor. The CDR3 nucleotides read TGTGCCAGCAGTCTCCCGGGCGGCAAAAACATTCAGTACTTC. This sequence encodes CASSLPGGKNIQYF.